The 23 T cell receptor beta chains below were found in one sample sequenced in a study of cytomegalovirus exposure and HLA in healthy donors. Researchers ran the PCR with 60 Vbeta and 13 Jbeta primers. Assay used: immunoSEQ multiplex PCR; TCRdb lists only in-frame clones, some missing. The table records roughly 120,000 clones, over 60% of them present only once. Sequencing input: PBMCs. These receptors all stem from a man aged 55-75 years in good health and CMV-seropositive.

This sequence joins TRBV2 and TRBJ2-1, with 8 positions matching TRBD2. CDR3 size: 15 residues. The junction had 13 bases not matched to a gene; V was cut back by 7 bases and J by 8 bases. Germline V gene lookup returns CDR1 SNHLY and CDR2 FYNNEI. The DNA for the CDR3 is TGTGCCAGCAACCCTGTCGTGCGGGGGGCCTATGAGCAGTTCTTC. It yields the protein CASNPVVRGAYEQFF.

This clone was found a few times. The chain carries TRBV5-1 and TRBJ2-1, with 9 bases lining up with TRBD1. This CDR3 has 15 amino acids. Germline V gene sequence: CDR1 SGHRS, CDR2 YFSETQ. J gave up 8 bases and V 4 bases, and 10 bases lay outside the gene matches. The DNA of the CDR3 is TGCGCCAGCAGCATAGCCGGGACAGGGTTTGATGAGCAGTTCTTC. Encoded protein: CASSIAGTGFDEQFF.

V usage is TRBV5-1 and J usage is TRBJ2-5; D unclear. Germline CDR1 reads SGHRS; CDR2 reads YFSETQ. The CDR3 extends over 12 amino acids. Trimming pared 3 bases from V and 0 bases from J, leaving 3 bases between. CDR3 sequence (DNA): TGCGCCAGCAGCTACAACCAAGAGACCCAGTACTTC. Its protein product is CASSYNQETQYF. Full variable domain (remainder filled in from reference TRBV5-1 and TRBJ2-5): KAGVTQTPRYLIKTRGQQVTLSCSPISGHRSVSWYQQTPGQGLQFLFEYFSETQRNKGNFPGRFSGRQFSNSRSEMNVSTLELGDSALYLCASSYNQETQYFGPGTRLLVL.

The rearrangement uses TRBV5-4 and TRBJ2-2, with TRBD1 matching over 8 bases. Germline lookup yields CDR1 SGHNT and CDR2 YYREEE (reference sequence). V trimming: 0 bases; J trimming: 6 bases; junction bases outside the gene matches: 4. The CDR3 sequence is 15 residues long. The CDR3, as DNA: TGTGCCAGCAGCTTGGGCAGGGGGCCGGCCGGGGAGCTGTTTTTT. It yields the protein CASSLGRGPAGELFF.

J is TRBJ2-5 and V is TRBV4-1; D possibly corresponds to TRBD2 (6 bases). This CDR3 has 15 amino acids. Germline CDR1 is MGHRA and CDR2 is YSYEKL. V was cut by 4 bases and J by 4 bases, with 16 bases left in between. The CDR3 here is CASSRGDGAGETQYF. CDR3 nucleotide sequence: TGCGCCAGCAGCCGGGGGGACGGGGCGGGAGAGACCCAGTACTTC.

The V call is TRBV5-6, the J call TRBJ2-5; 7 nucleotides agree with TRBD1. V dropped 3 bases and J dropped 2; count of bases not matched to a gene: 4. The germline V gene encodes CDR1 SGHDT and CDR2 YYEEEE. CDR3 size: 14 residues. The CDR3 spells CASSWGTDQETQYF. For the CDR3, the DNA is TGTGCCAGCAGCTGGGGGACAGATCAAGAGACCCAGTACTTC.

CDR3 amino acids: CASRSGTAHQETQYF. The DNA of the CDR3 is TGTGCCAGCAGGTCTGGGACAGCCCATCAAGAGACCCAGTACTTC. This chain connects TRBV7-6 to TRBJ2-5; 7 positions agree with TRBD1. The CDR3 contains 15 residues. The V and J ends lost 6 bases and 2 bases, in that order; junction bases with no gene match: 9. Germline V gives CDR1 SGHVS, CDR2 FNYEAQ. The full variable domain, in which reference TRBV7-6 and TRBJ2-5 provide the parts outside the CDR3, is GAGVSQSPRYKVTKRGQDVALRCDPISGHVSLYWYRQALGQGPEFLTYFNYEAQQDKSGLPNDRFSAERPEGSISTLTIQRTEQRDSAMYRCASRSGTAHQETQYFGPGTRLLVL.

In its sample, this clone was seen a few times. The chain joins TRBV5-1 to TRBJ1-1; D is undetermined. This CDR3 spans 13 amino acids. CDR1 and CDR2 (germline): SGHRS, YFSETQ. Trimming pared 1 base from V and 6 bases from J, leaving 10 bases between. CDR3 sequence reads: CASSLTRSAEAFF. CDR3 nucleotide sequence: TGCGCCAGCAGCTTGACCCGGAGCGCTGAAGCTTTCTTT.

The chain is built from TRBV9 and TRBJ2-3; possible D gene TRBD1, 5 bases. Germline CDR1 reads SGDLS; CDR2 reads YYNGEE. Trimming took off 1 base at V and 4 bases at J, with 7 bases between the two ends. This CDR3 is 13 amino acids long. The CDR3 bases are TGTGCCAGCAGCGTAAGGGGTTCAGATACGCAGTATTTT. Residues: CASSVRGSDTQYF.

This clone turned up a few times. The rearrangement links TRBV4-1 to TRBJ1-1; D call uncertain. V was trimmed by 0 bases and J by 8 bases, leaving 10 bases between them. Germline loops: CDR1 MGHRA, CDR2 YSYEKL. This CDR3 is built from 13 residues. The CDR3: CASSQDEGREAFF. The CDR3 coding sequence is TGCGCCAGCAGCCAAGATGAGGGTAGGGAAGCTTTCTTT.

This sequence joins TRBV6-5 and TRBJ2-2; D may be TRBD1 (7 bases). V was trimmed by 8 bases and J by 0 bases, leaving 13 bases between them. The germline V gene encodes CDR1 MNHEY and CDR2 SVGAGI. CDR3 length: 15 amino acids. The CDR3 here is CASGRGDSNTGELFF. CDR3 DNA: TGTGCCAGCGGCAGGGGGGACTCGAACACCGGGGAGCTGTTTTTT.

CDR3 in DNA: TGCGCCAGCAGCCCTAGCGGGGGAATGTACAATGAGCAGTTCTTC. It yields the protein CASSPSGGMYNEQFF. The V and J genes are TRBV10-1 and TRBJ2-1; 10 bases align to TRBD2. This CDR3 region has 15 residues. V gave up 6 bases and J gave up 4 bases; unmatched junction bases: 6. The germline CDR1 and CDR2 sequences are WNHNN and SYGVQD (reference sequence).

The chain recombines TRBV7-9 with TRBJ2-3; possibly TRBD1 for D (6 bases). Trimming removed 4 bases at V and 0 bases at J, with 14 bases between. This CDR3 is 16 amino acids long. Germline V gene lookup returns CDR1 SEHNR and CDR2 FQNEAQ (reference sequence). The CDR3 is CASSSSYRASTDTQYF. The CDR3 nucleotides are TGTGCCAGCAGCTCCTCATACAGGGCTAGCACAGATACGCAGTATTTT.

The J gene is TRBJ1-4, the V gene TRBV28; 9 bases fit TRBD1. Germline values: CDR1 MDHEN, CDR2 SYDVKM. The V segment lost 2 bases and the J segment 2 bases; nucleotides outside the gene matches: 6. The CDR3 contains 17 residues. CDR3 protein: CASSLIGGTGTNEKLFF. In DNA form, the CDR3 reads TGTGCCAGCAGTTTAATCGGGGGGACAGGGACTAATGAAAAACTGTTTTTT. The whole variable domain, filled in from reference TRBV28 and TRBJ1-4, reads DVKVTQSSRYLVKRTGEKVFLECVQDMDHENMFWYRQDPGLGLRLIYFSYDVKMKEKGDIPEGYSVSREKKERFSLILESASTNQTSMYLCASSLIGGTGTNEKLFFGSGTQLSVL.

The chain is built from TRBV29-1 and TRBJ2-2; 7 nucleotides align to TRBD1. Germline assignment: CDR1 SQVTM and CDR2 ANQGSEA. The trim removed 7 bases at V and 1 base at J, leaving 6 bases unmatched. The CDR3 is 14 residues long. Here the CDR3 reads CSAVTGMNTGELFF. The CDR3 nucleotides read TGCAGCGCTGTGACAGGGATGAACACCGGGGAGCTGTTTTTT.

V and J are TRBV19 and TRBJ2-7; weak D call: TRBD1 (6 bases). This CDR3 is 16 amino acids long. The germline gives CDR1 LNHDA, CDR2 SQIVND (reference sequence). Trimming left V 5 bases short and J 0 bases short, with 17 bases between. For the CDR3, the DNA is TGTGCCAGTAGTTCCCTAGGGCCAGGGGTCTCCTACGAGCAGTACTTC. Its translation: CASSSLGPGVSYEQYF. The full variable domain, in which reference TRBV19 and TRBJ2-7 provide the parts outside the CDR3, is DGGITQSPKYLFRKEGQNVTLSCEQNLNHDAMYWYRQDPGQGLRLIYYSQIVNDFQKGDIAEGYSVSREKKESFPLTVTSAQKNPTAFYLCASSSLGPGVSYEQYFGPGTRLTVT.

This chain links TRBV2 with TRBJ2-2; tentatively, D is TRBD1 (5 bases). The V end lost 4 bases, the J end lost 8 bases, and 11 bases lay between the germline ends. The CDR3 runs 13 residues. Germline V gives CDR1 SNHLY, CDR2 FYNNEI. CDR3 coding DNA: TGTGCCAGCAGTGCTACAGGCATGGGGGAGCTGTTTTTT. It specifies CASSATGMGELFF. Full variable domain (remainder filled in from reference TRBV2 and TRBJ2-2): EPEVTQTPSHQVTQMGQEVILRCVPISNHLYFYWYRQILGQKVEFLVSFYNNEISEKSEIFDDQFSVERPDGSNFTLKIRSTKLEDSAMYFCASSATGMGELFFGEGSRLTVL.

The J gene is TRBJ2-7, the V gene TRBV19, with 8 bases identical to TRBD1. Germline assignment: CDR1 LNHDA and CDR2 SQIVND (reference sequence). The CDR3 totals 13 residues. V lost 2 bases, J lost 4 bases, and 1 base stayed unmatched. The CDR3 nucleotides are TGTGCCAGTAGTATAAACAGGGGGTACGAGCAGTACTTC. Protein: CASSINRGYEQYF. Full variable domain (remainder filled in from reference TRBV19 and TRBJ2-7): DGGITQSPKYLFRKEGQNVTLSCEQNLNHDAMYWYRQDPGQGLRLIYYSQIVNDFQKGDIAEGYSVSREKKESFPLTVTSAQKNPTAFYLCASSINRGYEQYFGPGTRLTVT.

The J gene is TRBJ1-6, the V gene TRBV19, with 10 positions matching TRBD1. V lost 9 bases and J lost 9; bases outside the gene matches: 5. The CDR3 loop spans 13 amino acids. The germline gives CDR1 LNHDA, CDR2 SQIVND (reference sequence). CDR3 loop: CASEGDRGSPLHF. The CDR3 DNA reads TGTGCCAGCGAGGGGGACAGGGGTTCACCCCTCCACTTT.

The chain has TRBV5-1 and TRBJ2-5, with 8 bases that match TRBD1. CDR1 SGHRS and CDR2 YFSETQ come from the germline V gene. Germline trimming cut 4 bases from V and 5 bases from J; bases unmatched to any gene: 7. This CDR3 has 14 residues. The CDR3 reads CASSQDRGRETQYF. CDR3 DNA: TGCGCCAGCAGCCAAGACAGGGGCCGGGAGACCCAGTACTTC.

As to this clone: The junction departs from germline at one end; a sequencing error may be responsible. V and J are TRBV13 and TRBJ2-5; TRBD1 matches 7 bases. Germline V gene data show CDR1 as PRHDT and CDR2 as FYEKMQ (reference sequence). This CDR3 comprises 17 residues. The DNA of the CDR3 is TGTGCCAGCAGCTTATCAGCAGCACGACAGGGCCAAGGGACCCAGTACTTC. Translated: CASSLSAARQGQGTQYF. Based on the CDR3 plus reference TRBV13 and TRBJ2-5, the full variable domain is AAGVIQSPRHLIKEKRETATLKCYPIPRHDTVYWYQQGPGQDPQFLISFYEKMQSDKGSIPDRFSAQQFSDYHSELNMSSLELGDSALYFCASSLSAARQGQGTQYFGPGTRLLVL.

DNA for the CDR3: TGTGCCAGTAATCGAAATGGACAGACCTATGGCTACACCTTC. Protein: CASNRNGQTYGYTF. The rearrangement joins TRBV19 to TRBJ1-2; a possible D gene is TRBD1 (6 bases). Germline V gives CDR1 LNHDA, CDR2 SQIVND (reference sequence). The V gene lost 7 bases and the J gene lost 4 bases, with 16 bases spanning the gap. The CDR3 covers 14 residues.

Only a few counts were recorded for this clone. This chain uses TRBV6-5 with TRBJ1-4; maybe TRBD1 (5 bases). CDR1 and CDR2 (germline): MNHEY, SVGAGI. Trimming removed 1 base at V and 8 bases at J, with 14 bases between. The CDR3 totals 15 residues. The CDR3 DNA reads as TGTGCCAGCAGTTACTTCGGGGGGGGAGAGGAAAAACTGTTTTTT. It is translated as CASSYFGGGEEKLFF.